The 2 T cell receptor beta chains presented below share a single source sample, sequenced in a study of T-cell memory formation after mild COVID-19. MiXCR, applied by TCRdb to the 5' RACE reads, yields one record per CDR3 protein. The repertoire holds almost 550,000 distinct CDR3 sequences, 20% seen once, with around 12% in the top ten. The sequencing sample was made of PBMCs or a T cell subset sorted from them (not recorded which). These receptors came from an adult woman who had mild COVID-19 (a few samples of this study predate the infection). Cell type and time point are not known.

A remark on this clonotype: One junction end disagrees with the germline gene, perhaps due to a read error. The chain joins TRBV24-1 to TRBJ2-1; 8 bases are a match to TRBD2. The CDR3 sequence is 13 residues long. In germline, CDR1 is KGHDR, CDR2 SFDVKD. CDR3 in amino acids: CATSDLRGGLQIF. The CDR3 coding sequence is TGTGCCACCAGTGATTTGCGGGGGGGCCTCCAGATCTTC.

This clonotype appeared many times. V and J are TRBV7-2 and TRBJ2-1; the match to TRBD2 covers 16 bases. V was pared by 1 base and J by 5 bases, with 8 bases of the junction left unmatched. Germline V gives CDR1 SGHTA, CDR2 FQGNSA. The CDR3 runs to 19 residues. The CDR3 coding sequence is TGTGCCAGCAGCTTAGGAGAGGGACTAGCGGGAGGGCCTAACAATGAGCAGTTCTTC. Encoded protein: CASSLGEGLAGGPNNEQFF.